This T cell receptor beta chain emerged from a study of long-term antiretroviral therapy in people with HIV. V dropped 5 bases and J dropped 0 bases, with 11 bases sitting between them. The CDR3 consists of 15 residues. Germline V CDR1 and CDR2: LNHDA, SQIVND (reference sequence). An immunoSEQ assay, version v3.0, was performed at survey level. The data were produced by immunoSEQ multiplex PCR, yet TCRdb's version contains in-frame clones alone and is incomplete. The table records around 29,000 clones, over 90% of them present only once. The TCR comes from a woman aged 40 to 50 with HIV. The rearrangement links TRBV19 to TRBJ1-5; no reliable D call. The source material was unsorted PBMCs, sampled approximately 6.3 years after starting antiretroviral therapy. CDR3 amino acids: CASSLLGVSNQPQHF. Here the CDR3 DNA reads TGTGCCAGTAGTTTGTTAGGAGTTAGCAATCAGCCCCAGCATTTT.